Listed below are T cell receptor beta chains from one sample, sequenced in a study of blood T cell repertoires in COVID-19. Assay used: immunoSEQ multiplex PCR; TCRdb lists only in-frame clones, some missing. The data show some 250,000 clones, approximately 90% seen once. Source material: peripheral blood. These TCRs come from a woman aged 40-49 years who had recovered from COVID-19. Both conserved end residues are part of each CDR3. Fields, in order: clone size, J gene, D gene, V gene, CDR3 protein, CDR3 DNA. D genes are given only for firm matches. Size is stated for part of the rows, as once, few or many counts, or as a class when the clone is expanded.

>NA|TRBJ1-2|TRBD1|TRBV6-5
CASSYTGQHYYGYTF
TGTGCCAGCAGTTACACGGGACAGCACTACTATGGCTACACCTTC
>NA|TRBJ2-2|NA|TRBV4-3
CASSQQTGGANTGELFF
TGCGCCAGCAGCCAACAAACAGGGGGGGCGAACACCGGGGAGCTGTTTTTT
>NA|TRBJ2-1|NA|TRBV7-3
CASSMDYSYNEQFF
TGTGCCAGCAGCATGGACTACTCCTACAATGAGCAGTTCTTC
>NA|TRBJ1-3|NA|TRBV19
CASSPGDSGNTIYF
TGTGCCAGTAGCCCAGGGGACTCTGGAAACACCATATATTTT
>NA|TRBJ1-5|NA|TRBV2
CASRGDTLSNQPQHF
TGTGCCAGCAGGGGGGACACACTTAGCAATCAGCCCCAGCATTTT
>NA|TRBJ2-1|NA|TRBV12-3/TRBV12-4
CASSFNAYNEQFF
TGTGCCAGCAGTTTTAATGCCTACAATGAGCAGTTCTTC
>NA|TRBJ1-3|NA|TRBV10-2
CASSATGFGNTIYF
TGCGCCAGCAGCGCAACAGGGTTTGGAAACACCATATATTTT
>NA|TRBJ1-2|TRBD1|TRBV13
CASSRRGTNYGYTF
TGTGCCAGCAGCCGCAGGGGGACGAACTATGGCTACACCTTC
>NA|TRBJ2-3|TRBD2|TRBV9
CASSVSGRTDTQYF
TGTGCCAGCAGCGTAAGCGGGAGGACAGATACGCAGTATTTT
>NA|TRBJ1-2|TRBD1|TRBV30
CAWSVGGQPFTNYGYTF
TGTGCCTGGAGTGTAGGGGGCCAACCTTTTACTAACTATGGCTACACCTTC
>NA|TRBJ1-2|TRBD1|TRBV6-2/TRBV6-3
CASSTGAGTGGYGYTF
TGTGCCAGCAGTACCGGAGCCGGGACAGGGGGCTATGGCTACACCTTC
>NA|TRBJ2-1|TRBD2|TRBV6-5
CASRGPASGLNEQFF
TGTGCCAGCAGGGGCCCGGCTAGCGGGCTCAATGAGCAGTTCTTC
>NA|TRBJ2-1|TRBD1|TRBV19
CASSIEGAAYNEQFF
TGTGCCAGTAGTATCGAGGGGGCAGCCTACAATGAGCAGTTCTTC
>NA|TRBJ1-6|NA|TRBV19
CTSSMDRYNSPLHF
TGTACCAGTAGTATGGACAGATATAATTCACCCCTCCACTTT
>once|TRBJ2-5|TRBD1|TRBV3-1/TRBV3-2
CASSSPPQGRETQYF
TGTGCCAGCAGCAGCCCCCCACAGGGGCGGGAGACCCAGTACTTC
>NA|TRBJ2-3|NA|TRBV11-3
CASSERDTQYF
TGTGCCAGCAGCGAACGGGATACGCAGTATTTT
>NA|TRBJ2-2|TRBD2|TRBV27
CASSFRGLREWGTGELFF
TGTGCCAGCAGTTTTAGGGGCTTGCGGGAGTGGGGCACCGGGGAGCTGTTTTTT
>NA|TRBJ2-2|TRBD2|TRBV3-1/TRBV3-2
CASSTRMSGRSGELFF
TGTGCCAGCAGCACCCGGATGAGCGGGAGGTCCGGGGAGCTGTTTTTT
>NA|TRBJ1-1|TRBD1|TRBV4-1
CASSPYDRGRNTEAFF
TGCGCCAGCAGCCCGTACGACAGGGGGCGGAACACTGAAGCTTTCTTT
>NA|TRBJ1-2|NA|TRBV10-3
CAISPGGEYGYTF
TGTGCCATCTCCCCGGGGGGGGAGTACGGCTACACCTTC
>few|TRBJ1-2|NA|TRBV18
CASSPTGLDYGYTF
TGTGCCAGCTCACCAACGGGTTTGGACTATGGCTACACCTTC
>NA|TRBJ2-1|TRBD2|TRBV10-3
CAISPGGINEQFF
TGTGCCATCAGTCCGGGGGGGATCAATGAGCAGTTCTTC
>once|TRBJ2-4|NA|TRBV9
CASSLGLAKNIQYF
TGTGCCAGCAGCCTTGGCCTGGCCAAAAACATTCAGTACTTC
>NA|TRBJ2-7|NA|TRBV30
CAWSPDSDAYEQYF
TGTGCCTGGAGCCCGGACAGTGACGCCTACGAGCAGTACTTC
>NA|TRBJ2-1|TRBD2|TRBV5-1
CASSPGLAGVYNEQFF
TGCGCCAGCAGCCCGGGACTAGCGGGAGTCTACAATGAGCAGTTCTTC
>NA|TRBJ1-6|NA|TRBV5-1
CASSVSGQSGSPLHF
TGCGCCAGCAGCGTATCGGGACAATCGGGTTCACCCCTCCACTTT
>NA|TRBJ2-7|NA|TRBV3-1/TRBV3-2
CASSQDEARPNPYEQYF
TGTGCCAGCAGCCAAGATGAGGCCAGACCCAACCCCTACGAGCAGTACTTC
>NA|TRBJ1-5|NA|TRBV6-2/TRBV6-3
CASSYSRSNQPQHF
TGTGCCAGCAGTTACTCCAGAAGCAATCAGCCCCAGCATTTT
>NA|TRBJ2-1|TRBD2|TRBV7-3
CASSLTASGSPYNEQFF
TGTGCCAGCAGCTTAACGGCTAGCGGGAGCCCCTACAATGAGCAGTTCTTC
>NA|TRBJ2-7|NA|TRBV27
CASRAGASYEQYF
TGTGCCAGCAGGGCAGGCGCGTCCTACGAGCAGTACTTC
>NA|TRBJ2-6|NA|TRBV12-3/TRBV12-4
CASSPVGANVLTF
TGTGCCAGCAGTCCCGTTGGGGCCAACGTCCTGACTTTC
>few|TRBJ2-7|TRBD2|TRBV6-6
CASSKLAGGPGEQYF
TGTGCCAGCAGTAAACTAGCGGGAGGGCCAGGGGAGCAGTACTTC
>NA|TRBJ2-1|NA|TRBV6-5
CASSYGASEQFF
TGTGCCAGCAGTTACGGGGCGAGTGAGCAGTTCTTC